What follows are 5 T cell receptor beta chains derived from one specimen sequenced in a study of CD8 T cells in ankylosing spondylitis. One entry per CDR3 protein results from TCRdb running MiXCR on the 5' RACE reads. The sample has 120,000 or so distinct CDR3 sequences, approximately 15% seen once. Source material: blood, either unsorted or a sorted T cell fraction (not recorded which). The source is a female donor with ankylosing spondylitis or in good health (not recorded which).

This clonotype showed up many times. The chain combines TRBV10-3 with TRBJ2-1; 9 nucleotides align to TRBD1. The V gene end was trimmed by 5 bases and the J gene end by 5 bases; junction bases not matched to a gene: 7. Germline lookup yields CDR1 ENHRY and CDR2 SYGVKD. The CDR3 has 15 residues. The CDR3 here is CAISPGTGKNNEQFF. The CDR3 DNA reads TGTGCCATCAGTCCTGGGACAGGGAAAAACAATGAGCAGTTCTTC.

Regarding this clonotype: This may stem from a read error, because a much larger clone lies one nucleotide away. The chain combines TRBV5-1 with TRBJ1-4, with 8 bases lining up with TRBD1. This CDR3 spans 17 amino acids. Looked up from germline, CDR1 is SGHRS and CDR2 is YFSETQ. CDR3 amino acids: CASSLYGQGATNEKLVF. The CDR3 coding sequence is TGCGCCAGCAGCCTATACGGACAGGGAGCAACTAATGAAAAACTGGTTTTT.

The chain combines TRBV29-1 with TRBJ2-3, with no clear D. V lost 8 bases and J lost 4, with 19 bases in between. Per germline, CDR1 SQVTM and CDR2 ANQGSEA. CDR3 length equals 14 residues. The CDR3 nucleotides are TGCAGCCACTCAAAGGGCCCGCAGGCAGATACGCAGTATTTT. Translated, it gives CSHSKGPQADTQYF.

The sample holds many counts of this clonotype. The genes are TRBV14 and TRBJ2-1; 8 nucleotides agree with TRBD2. V trimming: 7 bases; J trimming: 1 base; junction bases outside the gene matches: 3. CDR1 and CDR2 (germline): SGHDN, FVKESK. The CDR3 spans 14 residues. DNA for the CDR3: TGTGCCAGCACCGGACTAGCATCCTACAATGAGCAGTTCTTC. This encodes CASTGLASYNEQFF.

This sequence joins TRBV12-3 or TRBV12-4 and TRBJ2-2; 10 bases line up with TRBD1. Trimming took 7 bases from V and 10 from J; bases not matched to a gene: 12. CDR3 length: 15 residues. DNA of the CDR3: TGTGCCAGCAACGAACGGGACAGGGGACGCGAGGAGCTGTTTTTT. Amino acid sequence: CASNERDRGREELFF.